This T cell receptor (beta chain) derives from a study of T cell responses to AZD1222 COVID-19 vaccine. Method: immunoSEQ multiplex PCR; TCRdb's copy keeps in-frame clones and lacks some. Of roughly 51,000 clones detected, more than 70% appear once; the ten largest clones hold about 14%. Findings and caveats of the study: Two AZD1222 administrations were followed by greater Spike-specific TCR breadth and depth. The donor group comprised mostly white British people and more females; the analysis possibly underestimated clonal diversity.

As regards this clone: Antigen: not known.

The CDR3 consists of 13 residues. Germline CDR1 reads SGHRS; CDR2 reads YFSETQ. V lost 1 base and J 3 bases, leaving 7 bases between the germline ends. The source material was peripheral blood, sampled 28 days after the second AZD1222 dose. The chain is built from TRBV5-1 and TRBJ1-2; D gene unclear. The sequence derives from an adult who received the AZD1222 COVID-19 vaccine. CDR3 sequence: CASSLTEYYGYTF. The CDR3 DNA reads as TGCGCCAGCAGCTTGACGGAATACTATGGCTACACCTTC.